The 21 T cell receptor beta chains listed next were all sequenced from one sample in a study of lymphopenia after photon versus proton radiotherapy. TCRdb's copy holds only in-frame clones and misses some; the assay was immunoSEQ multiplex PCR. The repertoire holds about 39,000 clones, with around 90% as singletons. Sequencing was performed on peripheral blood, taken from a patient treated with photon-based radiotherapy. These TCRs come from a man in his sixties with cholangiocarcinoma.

CDR3 in DNA: TGTGCCAGCAGCGTAGATCCCCTCGAGTCGTATGGCTACACCTTC. Amino acid sequence: CASSVDPLESYGYTF. This chain uses TRBV9 with TRBJ1-2; D remains unclear. This CDR3 region has 15 residues. From germline, CDR1 is SGDLS and CDR2 YYNGEE. V shed 0 bases and J shed 5 bases, with 14 bases lying between them.

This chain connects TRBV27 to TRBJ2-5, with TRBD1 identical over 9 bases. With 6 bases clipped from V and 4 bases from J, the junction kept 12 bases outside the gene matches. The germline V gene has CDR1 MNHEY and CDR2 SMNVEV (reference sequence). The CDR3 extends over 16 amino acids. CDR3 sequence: CASSPPNRGPIETQYF. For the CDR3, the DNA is TGTGCCAGCAGCCCACCAAACAGGGGGCCGATAGAGACCCAGTACTTC.

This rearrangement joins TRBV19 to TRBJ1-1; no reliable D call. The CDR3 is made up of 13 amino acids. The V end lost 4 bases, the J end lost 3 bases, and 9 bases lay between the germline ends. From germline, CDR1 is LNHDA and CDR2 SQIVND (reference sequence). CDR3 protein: CASSTSVDTEAFF. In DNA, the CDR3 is TGTGCCAGTAGTACTTCTGTCGACACTGAAGCTTTCTTT. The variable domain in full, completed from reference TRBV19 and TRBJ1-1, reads DGGITQSPKYLFRKEGQNVTLSCEQNLNHDAMYWYRQDPGQGLRLIYYSQIVNDFQKGDIAEGYSVSREKKESFPLTVTSAQKNPTAFYLCASSTSVDTEAFFGQGTRLTVV.

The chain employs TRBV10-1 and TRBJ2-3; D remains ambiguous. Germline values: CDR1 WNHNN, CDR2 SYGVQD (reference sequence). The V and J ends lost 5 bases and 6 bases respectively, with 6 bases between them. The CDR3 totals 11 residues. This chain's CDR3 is CASSLGDTQYF. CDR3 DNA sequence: TGCGCCAGCAGTCTGGGTGATACGCAGTATTTT.

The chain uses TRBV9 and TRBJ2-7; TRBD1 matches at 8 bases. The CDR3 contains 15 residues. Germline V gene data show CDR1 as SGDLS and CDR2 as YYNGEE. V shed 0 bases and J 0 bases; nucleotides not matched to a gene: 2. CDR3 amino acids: CASSVGTGNSYEQYF. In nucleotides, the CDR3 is TGTGCCAGCAGCGTAGGGACAGGGAACTCCTACGAGCAGTACTTC.

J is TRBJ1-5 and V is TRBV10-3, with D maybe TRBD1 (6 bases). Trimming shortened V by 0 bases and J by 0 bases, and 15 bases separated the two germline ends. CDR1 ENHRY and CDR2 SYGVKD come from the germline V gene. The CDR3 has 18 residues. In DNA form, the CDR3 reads TGTGCCATCAGTGAGTCGGGACCCGGACAGCGTAGCAATCAGCCCCAGCATTTT. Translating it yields CAISESGPGQRSNQPQHF.

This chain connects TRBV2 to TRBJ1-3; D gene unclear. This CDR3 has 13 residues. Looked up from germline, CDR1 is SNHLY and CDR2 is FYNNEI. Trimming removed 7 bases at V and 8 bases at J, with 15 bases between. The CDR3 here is CASTDGGSDTIYF. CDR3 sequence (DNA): TGTGCCAGCACCGATGGAGGGTCCGACACCATATATTTT.

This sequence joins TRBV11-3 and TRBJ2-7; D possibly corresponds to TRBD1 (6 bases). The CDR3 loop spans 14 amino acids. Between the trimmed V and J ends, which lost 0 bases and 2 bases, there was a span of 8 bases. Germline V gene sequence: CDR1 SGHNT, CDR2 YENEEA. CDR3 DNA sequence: TGTGCCAGCAGCTTAGATCAGGGGCCCTACGAGCAGTACTTC. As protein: CASSLDQGPYEQYF.

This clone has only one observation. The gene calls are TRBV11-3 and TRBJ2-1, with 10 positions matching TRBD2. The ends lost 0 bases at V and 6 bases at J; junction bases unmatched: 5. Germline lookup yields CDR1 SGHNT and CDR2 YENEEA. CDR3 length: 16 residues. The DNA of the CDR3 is TGTGCCAGCAGCTTAGATCTCAGCGGGGGGGCCAATGAGCAGTTCTTC. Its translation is CASSLDLSGGANEQFF.

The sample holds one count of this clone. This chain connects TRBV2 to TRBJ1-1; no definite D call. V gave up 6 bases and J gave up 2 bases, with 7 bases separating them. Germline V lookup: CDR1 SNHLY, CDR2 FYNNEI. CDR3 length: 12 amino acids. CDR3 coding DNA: TGTGCCAGCAGGCGGGGTAACACTGAAGCTTTCTTT. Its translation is CASRRGNTEAFF.

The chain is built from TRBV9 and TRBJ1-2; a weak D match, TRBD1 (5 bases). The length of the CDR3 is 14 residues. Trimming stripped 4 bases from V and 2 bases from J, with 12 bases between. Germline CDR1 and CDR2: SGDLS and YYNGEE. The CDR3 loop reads CASSLDSLNYGYTF. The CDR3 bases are TGTGCCAGCAGCCTCGACAGCTTAAACTATGGCTACACCTTC.

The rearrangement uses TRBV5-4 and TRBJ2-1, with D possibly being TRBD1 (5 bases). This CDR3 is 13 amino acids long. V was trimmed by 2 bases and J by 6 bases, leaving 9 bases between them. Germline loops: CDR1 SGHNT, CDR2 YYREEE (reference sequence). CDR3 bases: TGTGCCAGCAGCTTTGACAGTCCCAATGAGCAGTTCTTC. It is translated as CASSFDSPNEQFF. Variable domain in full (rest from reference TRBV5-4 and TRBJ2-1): ETGVTQSPTHLIKTRGQQVTLRCSSQSGHNTVSWYQQALGQGPQFIFQYYREEENGRGNFPPRFSGLQFPNYSSELNVNALELDDSALYLCASSFDSPNEQFFGPGTRLTVL.

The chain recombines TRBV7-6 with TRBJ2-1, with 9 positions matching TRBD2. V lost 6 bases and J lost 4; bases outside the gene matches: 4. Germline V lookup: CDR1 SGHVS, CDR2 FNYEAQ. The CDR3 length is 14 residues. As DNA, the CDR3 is TGTGCCAGCAGAGTAGCGGGGGAATACAATGAGCAGTTCTTC. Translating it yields CASRVAGEYNEQFF.

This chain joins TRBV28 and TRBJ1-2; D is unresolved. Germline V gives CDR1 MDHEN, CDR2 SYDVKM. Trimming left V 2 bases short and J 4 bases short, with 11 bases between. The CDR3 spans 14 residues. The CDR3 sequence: CASSLSQARYGYTF. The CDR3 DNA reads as TGTGCCAGCAGTTTAAGTCAGGCCCGCTATGGCTACACCTTC.

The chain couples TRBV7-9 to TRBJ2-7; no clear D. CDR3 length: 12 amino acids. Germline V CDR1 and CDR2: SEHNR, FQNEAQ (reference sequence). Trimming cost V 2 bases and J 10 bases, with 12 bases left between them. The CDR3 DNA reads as TGTGCCAGCAGCTTACCCCAGCTCCCCCAGTACTTC. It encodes CASSLPQLPQYF.

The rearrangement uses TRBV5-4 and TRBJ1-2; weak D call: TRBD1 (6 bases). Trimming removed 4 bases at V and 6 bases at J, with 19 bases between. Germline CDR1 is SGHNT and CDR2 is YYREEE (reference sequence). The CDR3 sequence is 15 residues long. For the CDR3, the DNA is TGTGCCAGCAGCAAGCCACAGGGCCCGGGGGATGGCTACACCTTC. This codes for CASSKPQGPGDGYTF.

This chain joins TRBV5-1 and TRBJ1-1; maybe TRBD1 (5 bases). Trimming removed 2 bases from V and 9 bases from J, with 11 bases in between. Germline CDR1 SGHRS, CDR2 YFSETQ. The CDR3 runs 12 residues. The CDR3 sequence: CASSFSGAKAFF. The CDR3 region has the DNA TGCGCCAGCAGCTTCTCCGGGGCGAAAGCTTTCTTT.

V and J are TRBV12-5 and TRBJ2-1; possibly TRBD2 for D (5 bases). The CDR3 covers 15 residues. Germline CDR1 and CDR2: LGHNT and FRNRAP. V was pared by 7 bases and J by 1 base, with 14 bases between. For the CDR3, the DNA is TGTGCTAGTGCGTCCTCTGGAGGATCCTACAATGAGCAGTTCTTC. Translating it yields CASASSGGSYNEQFF.

CDR3 nucleotides: TGCGCCAGCAGTCTTCCACCCGGCGGGGCTGAAGCTTTCTTT. Its protein product is CASSLPPGGAEAFF. The chain uses TRBV23-1 and TRBJ1-1; D gene unclear. TRBV23-1 counts as an open reading frame of uncertain function. This CDR3 is built from 14 residues. V lost 4 bases, J lost 6 bases, and 15 bases lay in between.

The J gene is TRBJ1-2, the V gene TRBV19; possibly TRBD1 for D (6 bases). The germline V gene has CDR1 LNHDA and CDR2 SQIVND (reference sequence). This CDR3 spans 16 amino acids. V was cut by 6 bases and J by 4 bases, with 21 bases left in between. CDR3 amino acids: CASSTTGGGRLYGYTF. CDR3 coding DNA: TGTGCCAGTAGCACTACCGGCGGGGGGCGCCTCTATGGCTACACCTTC. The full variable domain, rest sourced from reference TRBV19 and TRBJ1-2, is DGGITQSPKYLFRKEGQNVTLSCEQNLNHDAMYWYRQDPGQGLRLIYYSQIVNDFQKGDIAEGYSVSREKKESFPLTVTSAQKNPTAFYLCASSTTGGGRLYGYTFGSGTRLTVV.

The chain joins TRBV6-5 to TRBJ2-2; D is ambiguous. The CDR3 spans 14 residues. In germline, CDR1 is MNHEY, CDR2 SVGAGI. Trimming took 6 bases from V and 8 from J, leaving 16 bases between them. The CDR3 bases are TGTGCCAGCAGCCGCCTGGCGTTTGTTGGGGAGCTGTTTTTT. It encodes CASSRLAFVGELFF.